This T cell receptor (beta chain) was retrieved from a study of blood T cell repertoires in COVID-19. Study-level information: The analysed material was cDNA or gDNA that came from T cells, B-cell-depleted T cells, or PBMCs.

CDR1 is KGHDR, CDR2 SFDVKD, per germline. The CDR3 runs 14 residues. Trimming cost V 7 bases and J 6 bases; bases outside gene matches: 10. In the original workflow: Estimation of nucleated cell counts relied on the amplification of reference gene primers. The method was immunoSEQ multiplex PCR; TCRdb's version includes in-frame clones alone and lacks a portion of them. V, J and clone size derive from that table, while D and trimming were established from the DNA sequence. The data contain under 300,000 clones, about nine tenths of them seen just once; the ten biggest clones take up 2.3%. The receptor was derived from a woman in her thirties or forties with acute COVID-19. The chain carries TRBV24-1 and TRBJ1-1, with 7 bases matching TRBD1. Material for sequencing was PBMCs or T cells enriched from blood (not recorded which). The CDR3 protein is CATRQTGTPAEAFF. CDR3 nucleotide sequence: TGTGCCACCAGACAGACAGGGACACCCGCTGAAGCTTTCTTT.